The rows below give T cell receptor beta chains drawn from one sample of a study of response to subunit inactivated influenza vaccine. MiXCR was run by TCRdb on the RT-PCR reads, yielding one entry per CDR3 protein. In the table there are 500,000 to 750,000 distinct CDR3 sequences, approximately 14% of which are singletons. The sequenced sample was PBMCs from blood, obtained 12 days after vaccination. Receptor source: a man aged 50 to 59 who received an inactivated influenza vaccine. The CDR3 runs from the conserved cysteine through the conserved F or W. A D gene is named only where the DNA matches it firmly. A clone size is listed for some rows: how often the clone was seen (once, few, many), or a class if it is expanded.

size: .; D: .; length: 15; J: TRBJ1-6; V: TRBV11-2; CDR3: CASSLGAGLDSPLHF; DNA: TGTGCCAGCAGCTTAGGGGCAGGGTTAGATTCACCCCTCCACTTT
size: .; D: TRBD1; length: 12; J: TRBJ2-7; V: TRBV29-1; CDR3: CSVDAGGSEQYF; DNA: TGCAGCGTTGACGCAGGGGGCTCCGAGCAGTACTTC
size: few; D: TRBD1; length: 15; J: TRBJ2-2; V: TRBV12-3/TRBV12-4; CDR3: CASSLGRGRTGELFF; DNA: TGTGCCAGCAGTTTGGGCAGGGGGCGAACCGGGGAGCTGTTTTTT
size: .; D: TRBD2; length: 15; J: TRBJ2-5; V: TRBV29-1; CDR3: CSVDGGTSAQETQYF; DNA: TGCAGCGTTGATGGTGGGACTAGCGCCCAAGAGACCCAGTACTTC
size: few; D: TRBD1; length: 14; J: TRBJ2-1; V: TRBV5-1; CDR3: CASSPGTGRYEQFF; DNA: TGCGCCAGCAGCCCAGGGACAGGGAGATATGAGCAGTTCTTC
size: .; D: .; length: 16; J: TRBJ2-2; V: TRBV20-1; CDR3: CSARVPASIGNGELFF; DNA: TGCAGTGCTAGAGTACCCGCCTCGATCGGAAACGGGGAGCTGTTTTTT
size: few; D: .; length: 14; J: TRBJ2-1; V: TRBV5-1; CDR3: CASISTPGINEQFF; DNA: TGCGCCAGCATAAGTACCCCTGGCATCAATGAGCAGTTCTTC
size: once; D: TRBD1; length: 14; J: TRBJ2-7; V: TRBV20-1; CDR3: CSARLTDRGYEQYF; DNA: TGCAGTGCTAGACTTACGGACAGGGGTTACGAGCAGTACTTC
size: few; D: TRBD1; length: 11; J: TRBJ2-4; V: TRBV29-1; CDR3: CSVTGDYIQYF; DNA: TGCAGCGTTACAGGGGATTACATTCAGTACTTC
size: few; D: TRBD2; length: 15; J: TRBJ2-1; V: TRBV4-3; CDR3: CASSGRGGSFREQFF; DNA: TGCGCCAGCAGCGGGCGGGGGGGCTCTTTTAGGGAGCAGTTCTTC
size: few; D: .; length: 13; J: TRBJ2-7; V: TRBV12-3/TRBV12-4; CDR3: CASSLVGAVEQYF; DNA: TGTGCCAGCAGCCTGGTGGGGGCTGTGGAGCAGTACTTC
size: .; D: TRBD2; length: 16; J: TRBJ2-7; V: TRBV5-1; CDR3: CASSPGGAGIPYEQYF; DNA: TGCGCCAGCAGCCCCGGGGGGGCCGGGATTCCGTACGAGCAGTACTTC
size: few; D: TRBD2; length: 16; J: TRBJ2-5; V: TRBV6-5; CDR3: CASSYLRAGAQETQYF; DNA: TGTGCCAGCAGTTACCTGCGAGCGGGGGCACAAGAGACCCAGTACTTC
size: few; D: .; length: 15; J: TRBJ1-1; V: TRBV20-1; CDR3: CSARDIAGVRTEAFF; DNA: TGCAGTGCTAGAGATATCGCAGGGGTAAGGACTGAAGCTTTCTTT
size: few; D: TRBD1; length: 15; J: TRBJ2-7; V: TRBV7-6; CDR3: CASSLGEGQGYEQYF; DNA: TGTGCCAGCAGCTTAGGTGAAGGACAGGGATACGAGCAGTACTTC
size: .; D: .; length: 13; J: TRBJ2-5; V: TRBV5-1; CDR3: CASSLDFQETQYF; DNA: TGCGCCAGCAGCTTGGATTTCCAAGAGACCCAGTACTTC
size: .; D: .; length: 12; J: TRBJ2-7; V: TRBV5-1; CDR3: CASSLQGREQYF; DNA: TGCGCCAGCAGCTTGCAGGGTCGGGAGCAGTACTTC
size: few; D: TRBD1; length: 14; J: TRBJ2-1; V: TRBV12-3/TRBV12-4; CDR3: CASSENDRDNEQFF; DNA: TGTGCCAGCAGTGAAAACGACAGGGACAATGAGCAGTTCTTC
size: many; D: .; length: 16; J: TRBJ2-7; V: TRBV12-3/TRBV12-4; CDR3: CASSPAGRGSSYEQYF; DNA: TGTGCCAGCAGTCCAGCGGGTAGGGGCAGCTCCTACGAGCAGTACTTC
size: .; D: .; length: 13; J: TRBJ1-5; V: TRBV6-2/TRBV6-3; CDR3: CASTGFSNQPQHF; DNA: TGTGCCAGTACAGGGTTTAGCAATCAGCCCCAGCATTTT
size: many; D: .; length: 12; J: TRBJ2-1; V: TRBV9; CDR3: CASSPITNEQFF; DNA: TGTGCCAGCAGCCCGATCACCAATGAGCAGTTCTTC
size: few; D: .; length: 13; J: TRBJ2-1; V: TRBV9; CDR3: CASSVASHNEQFF; DNA: TGTGCCAGCAGCGTAGCTAGTCACAATGAGCAGTTCTTC
size: few; D: .; length: 13; J: TRBJ2-4; V: TRBV19; CDR3: CASSFTGANIQYF; DNA: TGTGCCAGTAGTTTCACGGGTGCAAACATTCAGTACTTC
size: .; D: TRBD1; length: 14; J: TRBJ2-7; V: TRBV12-3/TRBV12-4; CDR3: CASSSTGAVYEQYF; DNA: TGTGCCAGCAGTTCCACAGGGGCGGTATACGAGCAGTACTTC
size: .; D: .; length: 13; J: TRBJ2-5; V: TRBV6-1; CDR3: CASNPGDQETQYF; DNA: TGTGCCAGCAACCCCGGGGACCAAGAGACCCAGTACTTC
size: many; D: TRBD2; length: 16; J: TRBJ2-3; V: TRBV5-1; CDR3: CASSPGLAGGGDTQYF; DNA: TGCGCCAGCAGCCCTGGACTAGCGGGAGGAGGTGATACGCAGTATTTT
size: few; D: TRBD2; length: 15; J: TRBJ2-5; V: TRBV12-3/TRBV12-4; CDR3: CASSFWAGEQETQYF; DNA: TGTGCCAGCAGTTTCTGGGCGGGAGAACAAGAGACCCAGTACTTC
size: .; D: TRBD2; length: 15; J: TRBJ2-7; V: TRBV7-6; CDR3: CASSLASGVPYEQYF; DNA: TGTGCCAGCAGCTTAGCTAGCGGGGTACCCTACGAGCAGTACTTC
size: few; D: TRBD2; length: 15; J: TRBJ2-1; V: TRBV20-1; CDR3: CSARDSTSGGAKQFF; DNA: TGCAGTGCTAGAGATTCGACTAGCGGGGGGGCCAAGCAGTTCTTC
size: .; D: TRBD1; length: 16; J: TRBJ2-7; V: TRBV3-1; CDR3: CASSPRDRGGVHEQYF; DNA: TGTGCCAGCAGCCCCCGGGACAGGGGCGGGGTCCACGAGCAGTACTTC
size: few; D: TRBD2; length: 13; J: TRBJ2-3; V: TRBV29-1; CDR3: CSARLASTDTQYF; DNA: TGCAGCGCAAGACTAGCGAGCACAGATACGCAGTATTTT
size: many; D: .; length: 17; J: TRBJ2-3; V: TRBV4-3; CDR3: CASSQDWRATRTDTQYF; DNA: TGCGCCAGCAGCCAAGATTGGAGGGCGACTCGCACAGATACGCAGTATTTT
size: many; D: .; length: 13; J: TRBJ1-4; V: TRBV20-1; CDR3: CSARGDLGEKLFF; DNA: TGCAGTGCTAGAGGGGACTTGGGTGAAAAACTGTTTTTT
size: few; D: TRBD1; length: 13; J: TRBJ2-5; V: TRBV28; CDR3: CASGIDRGETQYF; DNA: TGTGCCAGCGGAATCGACAGGGGAGAGACCCAGTACTTC
size: many; D: TRBD1; length: 15; J: TRBJ1-5; V: TRBV7-8; CDR3: CASSTDRVSNQPQHF; DNA: TGTGCCAGCAGCACCGACAGGGTTAGCAATCAGCCCCAGCATTTT
size: few; D: TRBD2; length: 14; J: TRBJ2-1; V: TRBV5-1; CDR3: CASSIAGVDNEQFF; DNA: TGCGCCAGCAGCATAGCGGGAGTGGACAATGAGCAGTTCTTC
size: few; D: TRBD2; length: 14; J: TRBJ2-2; V: TRBV7-9; CDR3: CASNPSGNNGELFF; DNA: TGTGCCAGCAACCCTAGCGGGAATAACGGGGAGCTGTTTTTT
size: few; D: .; length: 12; J: TRBJ2-3; V: TRBV7-3; CDR3: CASTNYGDTQYF; DNA: TGTGCCAGCACCAATTACGGGGATACGCAGTATTTT
size: few; D: TRBD1; length: 13; J: TRBJ1-4; V: TRBV6-1; CDR3: CASRDRGNEKLFF; DNA: TGTGCCAGCAGGGACAGGGGTAATGAAAAACTGTTTTTT
size: .; D: .; length: 13; J: TRBJ2-2; V: TRBV27; CDR3: CASSLQDGGELFF; DNA: TGTGCCAGCAGTTTACAGGATGGCGGGGAGCTGTTTTTT
size: .; D: TRBD1; length: 17; J: TRBJ2-6; V: TRBV19; CDR3: CASSIRYRGPGANVLTF; DNA: TGTGCCAGTAGTATAAGGTACAGGGGGCCCGGGGCCAACGTCCTGACTTTC
size: .; D: .; length: 16; J: TRBJ2-7; V: TRBV7-8; CDR3: CASSSVGARVTYEQYF; DNA: TGTGCCAGCAGCTCGGTTGGGGCCCGGGTCACCTACGAGCAGTACTTC
size: many; D: TRBD2; length: 17; J: TRBJ2-7; V: TRBV7-2; CDR3: CASSLARVSGGSLEQYF; DNA: TGTGCCAGCAGCTTAGCACGGGTGAGCGGGGGATCCCTCGAGCAGTACTTC
size: .; D: TRBD2; length: 16; J: TRBJ2-1; V: TRBV20-1; CDR3: CSARAILAGFSNEQFF; DNA: TGCAGTGCTAGAGCAATCCTAGCGGGATTCTCCAATGAGCAGTTCTTC
size: few; D: .; length: 13; J: TRBJ1-5; V: TRBV5-1; CDR3: CASSLMGDQPQHF; DNA: TGCGCCAGCAGCTTGATGGGGGATCAGCCCCAGCATTTT
size: .; D: TRBD1; length: 16; J: TRBJ2-7; V: TRBV15; CDR3: CATSEDRGYISYEQYF; DNA: TGTGCCACCAGTGAGGACAGGGGCTACATCTCCTACGAGCAGTACTTC
size: .; D: TRBD1; length: 15; J: TRBJ1-4; V: TRBV25-1; CDR3: CASSARTGTNEKLFF; DNA: TGTGCCAGCAGTGCACGGACAGGGACTAATGAAAAACTGTTTTTT
size: few; D: .; length: 15; J: TRBJ2-3; V: TRBV11-2; CDR3: CASSSVAFSTDTQYF; DNA: TGTGCCAGCAGCTCGGTAGCTTTTAGCACAGATACGCAGTATTTT
size: .; D: TRBD1; length: 17; J: TRBJ1-4; V: TRBV5-1; CDR3: CASSLGLSGTVHEKPFF; DNA: TGCGCCAGCAGCTTGGGCCTCTCCGGGACAGTCCATGAAAAACCGTTTTTT